This T cell receptor (beta chain) appears in the sequencing data of a study of T cell responses to AZD1222 COVID-19 vaccine. This clone was observed a single time. Its antigen is as yet unknown. CDR3 length equals 14 residues. Trimming pared 3 bases from V and 0 bases from J, leaving 7 bases between. Germline values: CDR1 MDHEN, CDR2 SYDVKM. Using immunoSEQ multiplex PCR, the repertoire was profiled, and TCRdb retains in-frame clones only, with some absent. The sample has about 89,000 clones; under 95% are singletons. Findings and caveats of the study: In a largely white British group with more females than males, clonal diversity was possibly underestimated. A reported finding is that nearly half of spike-specific TCRs target unmutated variant regions. The repertoires were collected only after the peak T cell response. A rise in Spike-specific TCR breadth and depth followed two AZD1222 doses.

Sequencing used peripheral blood, obtained on day 0 of MenACWY control vaccination. This TCR was sampled from an adult in good health. The gene calls are TRBV28 and TRBJ2-3; the D gene is possibly TRBD2 (5 bases). CDR3 nucleotides: TGTGCCAGCAGTTTTCCGGGAAGCACAGATACGCAGTATTTT. Translating gives CASSFPGSTDTQYF.